Each of the 17 T cell receptor beta chains below was sequenced from the same sample in a study of blood T cell repertoires in COVID-19. The data were produced by immunoSEQ multiplex PCR, yet TCRdb's version contains in-frame clones alone and is incomplete. Altogether 150,000 to 200,000 clones are present, about 81% being singletons, with the ten largest covering approximately 12%. Sequenced: peripheral blood. These TCRs come from a woman aged 80 or over with COVID-19, enrolled during active disease.

The rearrangement joins TRBV6-5 to TRBJ2-7, with TRBD1 matching 9 bases. V was clipped by 2 bases and J by 3 bases; unmatched bases: 8. Germline V gene data show CDR1 as MNHEY and CDR2 as SVGAGI. CDR3 size: 16 residues. Here the CDR3 DNA reads TGTGCCAGCAGTTACCATATACAGGGGGCTCTCTACGAGCAGTACTTC. Residues: CASSYHIQGALYEQYF.

The chain uses TRBV6-5 and TRBJ1-5; TRBD1 matches 8 bases. Germline CDR1 reads MNHEY; CDR2 reads SVGAGI. J lost 7 bases, V lost 6 bases, and 11 bases had no gene match. CDR3 size: 15 residues. The CDR3 protein is CASSRSRQGYQPQHF. In nucleotides, the CDR3 is TGTGCCAGCAGCCGATCCCGACAGGGGTACCAGCCCCAGCATTTT.

This chain connects TRBV2 to TRBJ2-7; possible D gene TRBD1, 5 bases. With 6 bases removed from V and 2 bases from J, the gap between germline ends came to 11 bases. Per germline, CDR1 SNHLY and CDR2 FYNNEI. The CDR3 extends over 13 amino acids. The CDR3 loop is CASSMTEAYEQYF. The CDR3 DNA reads as TGTGCCAGCAGCATGACAGAGGCCTACGAGCAGTACTTC.

The rearrangement uses TRBV7-9 and TRBJ1-4; D not certain. The CDR3 has 15 amino acids. Germline V gives CDR1 SEHNR, CDR2 FQNEAQ (reference sequence). The V end was cut by 0 bases, the J end by 3 bases, with 8 bases between. The CDR3 loop reads CASSLAEGSNEKLFF. The CDR3 bases are TGTGCCAGCAGCTTAGCCGAGGGTTCTAATGAAAAACTGTTTTTT.

This clone was recorded a few times. The chain joins TRBV28 to TRBJ2-5; a possible D gene is TRBD1 (5 bases). CDR3 length equals 13 residues. Deletions cut 10 bases from V and 1 base from J, with 13 bases between. Per the germline V gene, CDR1 is MDHEN and CDR2 is SYDVKM. CDR3 DNA: TGTGCCACCCTAGACAGTTTCCAAGAGACCCAGTACTTC. Its translation: CATLDSFQETQYF.

The chain is built from TRBV5-4 and TRBJ1-2; D is ambiguous. CDR3 length equals 13 residues. Germline lookup yields CDR1 SGHNT and CDR2 YYREEE (reference sequence). V lost 0 bases and J 7 bases, leaving 10 bases between the germline ends. CDR3 DNA sequence: TGTGCCAGCAGCTTGGACCGTGAGGGTGGCTACACCTTC. Protein sequence: CASSLDREGGYTF.

The rearrangement uses TRBV5-1 and TRBJ1-4; TRBD1 matches 9 bases. Germline assignment: CDR1 SGHRS and CDR2 YFSETQ. J was trimmed by 7 bases and V by 4 bases; bases with no gene match: 8. The CDR3 sequence is 15 residues long. CDR3 sequence reads: CASSLSGTGFEKLFF. The CDR3 DNA reads TGCGCCAGCAGCCTCTCCGGGACAGGGTTTGAAAAACTGTTTTTT.

This clone was counted between two and nine times. The chain combines TRBV7-9 with TRBJ1-1; TRBD1 matches 10 bases. The length of the CDR3 is 15 residues. The junction had 7 bases not matched to a gene; V was cut back by 4 bases and J by 5 bases. Germline V lookup: CDR1 SEHNR, CDR2 FQNEAQ (reference sequence). CDR3 amino acids: CASSSWTGGLTEAFF. The CDR3, as DNA: TGTGCCAGCAGCTCCTGGACAGGGGGATTAACTGAAGCTTTCTTT.

This sequence joins TRBV5-6 and TRBJ1-1, with a possible D match to TRBD1 (6 bases). V lost 0 bases and J 1 base, leaving 10 bases between the germline ends. There are 15 residues in the CDR3. From germline, CDR1 is SGHDT and CDR2 YYEEEE. The CDR3 protein is CASSLVGRGNTEAFF. As DNA, the CDR3 is TGTGCCAGCAGCTTGGTGGGCAGGGGGAACACTGAAGCTTTCTTT.

V and J are TRBV28 and TRBJ1-2, with D possibly matching TRBD1 (6 bases). The germline CDR1 and CDR2 sequences are MDHEN and SYDVKM. This CDR3 contains 12 residues. V was cut by 4 bases and J by 4 bases, with 7 bases left in between. DNA for the CDR3: TGTGCCAGCAGTTGGGACACCTATGGCTACACCTTC. This encodes CASSWDTYGYTF.

This clone was detected only once. V usage is TRBV11-3 and J usage is TRBJ2-1; the match to TRBD2 covers 7 bases. The CDR3 length is 13 residues. Trimming at V came to 5 bases and at J to 7 bases, leaving 5 bases not matched to a gene. In germline, CDR1 is SGHNT, CDR2 YENEEA. The CDR3: CASSLPRGNEQFF. CDR3 in DNA: TGTGCCAGCAGCCTCCCGCGGGGGAATGAGCAGTTCTTC.

The chain has TRBV11-3 and TRBJ2-3, with TRBD2 matching over 10 bases. CDR3 length: 19 amino acids. The ends lost 5 bases at V and 0 bases at J; junction bases unmatched: 14. In germline, CDR1 is SGHNT, CDR2 YENEEA. This CDR3 reads CASSKAGTSVSSSTDTQYF. As DNA, the CDR3 is TGTGCCAGCAGCAAAGCCGGGACTAGCGTAAGCTCTAGCACAGATACGCAGTATTTT.

As concerns this clone: Other nucleotide sequences in the sample specify the same CDR3. The chain recombines TRBV6-5 with TRBJ1-5; 10 bases are shared with TRBD1. In germline, CDR1 is MNHEY, CDR2 SVGAGI. After removal of 6 bases from V and 6 bases from J, the junction contained 5 bases not matched to a gene. The CDR3 covers 14 residues. The CDR3 sequence is CASRDGQGVQPQHF. CDR3 nucleotides: TGTGCCAGCAGGGACGGACAGGGGGTTCAGCCCCAGCATTTT.

This chain joins TRBV24-1 and TRBJ2-2, with D perhaps TRBD2 (5 bases). CDR3 length: 16 residues. Germline loops: CDR1 KGHDR, CDR2 SFDVKD. Trimming took 4 bases from V and 0 from J, leaving 11 bases between them. The chain's CDR3 is CATSEVGGSNTGELFF. Written as DNA, the CDR3 is TGTGCCACCAGTGAGGTAGGCGGGTCGAACACCGGGGAGCTGTTTTTT.

The chain joins TRBV4-2 to TRBJ1-2; 7 bases map to TRBD1. This CDR3 is built from 14 residues. The ends lost 4 bases at V and 6 bases at J; junction bases unmatched: 8. Germline lookup yields CDR1 LGHNA and CDR2 YNFKEQ. The CDR3, as DNA: TGTGCCAGCAGCCCATCGACAGGGTATAATGGCTACACCTTC. It encodes CASSPSTGYNGYTF.

This chain uses TRBV7-9 with TRBJ1-2, with D perhaps TRBD1 (6 bases). CDR1 is SEHNR, CDR2 FQNEAQ, per germline (reference sequence). This CDR3 comprises 15 residues. V lost 5 bases, J lost 6 bases, and 19 bases lay in between. CDR3 loop: CASSARWGLNHGYTF. As DNA, the CDR3 is TGTGCCAGCAGCGCCCGGTGGGGGCTTAATCATGGCTACACCTTC.

V and J are TRBV2 and TRBJ2-1; possibly TRBD1 for D (6 bases). The V end lost 5 bases, the J end lost 0 bases, and 11 bases lay between the germline ends. Looked up from germline, CDR1 is SNHLY and CDR2 is FYNNEI. CDR3 length equals 15 residues. For the CDR3, the DNA is TGTGCCAGCAGTTTAGACAGGAGCTCCTACAATGAGCAGTTCTTC. Amino acids: CASSLDRSSYNEQFF. Together with reference TRBV2 and TRBJ2-1, the CDR3 gives the full variable domain: EPEVTQTPSHQVTQMGQEVILRCVPISNHLYFYWYRQILGQKVEFLVSFYNNEISEKSEIFDDQFSVERPDGSNFTLKIRSTKLEDSAMYFCASSLDRSSYNEQFFGPGTRLTVL.